This TCR beta chain was captured in a study of shared clonotypes between healthy human individuals. Germline assignment: CDR1 KGHSH and CDR2 LQKENI. The CDR3 is 17 amino acids. After removal of 5 bases from V and 6 bases from J, the junction contained 12 bases not matched to a gene. At the deep level, the assay was run. The repertoire was sequenced with immunoSEQ multiplex PCR; TCRdb's copy has only in-frame clones and lacks some. The sample consists of about 2.3 million clones, 93% of them appearing once. This chain joins TRBV18 and TRBJ2-3; 12 bases align to TRBD2. Sequencing was performed on naive CD4+ T cells from PBMCs. Documented subset: CD45RA+ positively selected. The sequence came from a man in his late teens or twenties in good health. Some clones in this sample may be carry-over from other donors' samples. CDR3 DNA: TGTGCCAGCTCATACGGCCTAGCGGGAGGGCCAGAGGATACGCAGTATTTT. It codes for CASSYGLAGGPEDTQYF.